This entry concerns a single T cell receptor beta chain. Its target is unknown. Looked up from germline, CDR1 is SGHDN and CDR2 is FVKESK. CDR3 length: 12 residues. Trimming shortened V by 4 bases and J by 11 bases, and 11 bases separated the two germline ends. This specimen belongs to a study of blood T cells in healthy people across ages. Study observations and caveats: Estimates of total diversity, which came from one million sequenced T cells, were considered to be underestimates.

The authors extracted at least 5 micrograms of total RNA per sample. Using a J-beta primer mix together with a sample-barcoded 5' primer, a second PCR was run for roughly 7 to 12 cycles. TCRdb re-called the 5' RACE reads with MiXCR, one entry per CDR3 protein. The data contain some 1 million distinct CDR3 sequences, 35% to 55% of them singletons. The V and J genes are TRBV14 and TRBJ1-4; maybe TRBD1 (6 bases). The TCR originated in a woman aged 60-75 years in good health. The material sequenced was blood. CDR3 in amino acids: CASSPQGTKLFF. For the CDR3, the DNA is TGTGCCAGCAGCCCACAGGGCACGAAACTGTTTTTT.